These 25 T cell receptor beta chains were sequenced from one sample in a study of blood T cells in healthy people across ages. Together with a sample-barcoded 5' primer, a J-beta primer mix was included in a second PCR lasting roughly 6 to 12 cycles. TCRdb ran MiXCR on the 5' RACE reads and lists one entry per CDR3 protein. Altogether under 2 million distinct CDR3 sequences are present, about 35% being singletons, with the ten largest covering around 10%. Source material: blood. These receptors came from a woman younger than 45 in good health.

This clonotype has ten or more counts. This chain joins TRBV5-6 and TRBJ2-1; D may be TRBD2 (7 bases). The germline V gene encodes CDR1 SGHDT and CDR2 YYEEEE. Between the trimmed V and J ends, which lost 2 bases and 6 bases, there was a span of 18 bases. The CDR3 is made up of 16 amino acids. The CDR3 nucleotides read TGTGCCAGCAGCTTTCTTGCGGGGGCCATCGTCAATGAGCAGTTCTTC. Translated: CASSFLAGAIVNEQFF.

The sample holds a few counts of this clonotype. CDR3 sequence: CASSQDPGDRPYEQYF. The CDR3 DNA sequence: TGCGCCAGCAGCCAAGATCCCGGGGACAGGCCCTACGAGCAGTACTTC. V and J are TRBV4-1 and TRBJ2-7; TRBD1 matches at 8 bases. CDR1 MGHRA and CDR2 YSYEKL come from the germline V gene. The CDR3 loop spans 16 amino acids. The V segment lost 0 bases and the J segment 2 bases; nucleotides outside the gene matches: 6.

This clonotype was observed at least ten times. The V gene is TRBV2, the J gene TRBJ2-3; TRBD1 agrees at 8 bases. CDR1 and CDR2 from the germline V gene are SNHLY and FYNNEI. Trimming at V came to 6 bases and at J to 3 bases, leaving 8 bases not matched to a gene. This CDR3 has 15 residues. In nucleotides, the CDR3 is TGTGCCAGCAGCCCCGGACAGGGTTTTACAGATACGCAGTATTTT. Protein product: CASSPGQGFTDTQYF.

This clonotype was picked up a small number of times. The chain joins TRBV9 to TRBJ1-1, with no clear D. Between the trimmed V and J ends, which lost 6 bases and 3 bases, there was a span of 9 bases. CDR1 is SGDLS, CDR2 YYNGEE, per germline. This CDR3 region has 12 residues. The CDR3 is CASTNSHTEAFF. The CDR3 DNA reads as TGTGCCAGCACCAACAGTCACACTGAAGCTTTCTTT.

V and J are TRBV7-9 and TRBJ1-5; a weak D match, TRBD1 (5 bases). The CDR3 spans 14 residues. V gave up 2 bases and J gave up 7 bases, with 12 bases separating them. Germline values: CDR1 SEHNR, CDR2 FQNEAQ (reference sequence). CDR3 amino acids: CASSLKGEGQPQHF. The CDR3, as DNA: TGTGCCAGCAGCTTAAAAGGGGAGGGCCAGCCCCAGCATTTT.

This clonotype has only one observation. The chain has TRBV11-2 and TRBJ2-7, with TRBD1 as a possible D gene (5 bases). CDR1 is SGHAT and CDR2 is FQNNGV in the germline V gene. Trimming removed 7 bases at V and 0 bases at J, with 16 bases between. CDR3 size: 15 residues. The CDR3 DNA reads as TGTGCCAGCAACTTGGGGCCGGGCCACTCCTACGAGCAGTACTTC. Translation: CASNLGPGHSYEQYF.

This clonotype was seen ten or more times. The gene calls are TRBV20-1 and TRBJ2-7, with D hard to call. Germline-derived CDR1 and CDR2 are DFQATT and SNEGSKA (reference sequence). The CDR3 consists of 13 residues. V gave up 6 bases and J gave up 0 bases, with 12 bases separating them. The CDR3 spells CSAYGTFSYEQYF. The DNA of the CDR3 is TGCAGTGCCTACGGCACCTTCTCCTACGAGCAGTACTTC.

The chain employs TRBV6-5 and TRBJ2-1; TRBD2 matches at 10 bases. V dropped 6 bases and J dropped 8; count of bases not matched to a gene: 10. Germline CDR1 and CDR2: MNHEY and SVGAGI. The length of the CDR3 is 15 residues. The CDR3 region has the DNA TGTGCCAGCAGCCTAGCGGGGGCCACTAGATATGAGCAGTTCTTC. Protein sequence: CASSLAGATRYEQFF.

The CDR3 sequence is CASEGGTATNEKLFF. The CDR3 coding sequence is TGTGCCAGCGAGGGAGGGACTGCAACTAATGAAAAACTGTTTTTT. The V call is TRBV7-9, the J call TRBJ1-4, with D possibly matching TRBD1 (5 bases). Germline V CDR1 and CDR2: SEHNR, FQNEAQ (reference sequence). Trimming left V 8 bases short and J 0 bases short, with 13 bases between. This CDR3 region has 15 residues.

The chain recombines TRBV5-6 with TRBJ1-3; D is possibly TRBD1 (5 bases). V dropped 3 bases and J dropped 8 bases, with 15 bases sitting between them. This CDR3 has 14 amino acids. CDR1 SGHDT and CDR2 YYEEEE come from the germline V gene. CDR3 residues: CASSWGPDMDTIYF. The CDR3 DNA sequence: TGTGCCAGCAGCTGGGGACCGGACATGGACACCATATATTTT.

This clonotype has just a few counts. The chain recombines TRBV5-8 with TRBJ2-4; 7 nucleotides line up with TRBD1. The CDR3 is 16 amino acids. The V gene's germline CDR1 is SGHTS and CDR2 YDEGEE. V lost 4 bases and J lost 3; bases outside the gene matches: 10. CDR3 sequence (DNA): TGTGCCAGCAGCCCGAACAGGGGTCGGAGCAAAAACATTCAGTACTTC. Translated, it gives CASSPNRGRSKNIQYF.

V is TRBV20-1 and J is TRBJ2-5; 7 bases are shared with TRBD1. Germline values: CDR1 DFQATT, CDR2 SNEGSKA (reference sequence). The V and J ends lost 5 bases and 2 bases, in that order; junction bases with no gene match: 5. This CDR3 comprises 13 residues. CDR3 loop: CSAGQVLQETQYF. DNA for the CDR3: TGCAGTGCTGGACAGGTTCTGCAAGAGACCCAGTACTTC.

This clonotype has a handful of counts. In DNA form, the CDR3 reads TGTGCCAGCAGCCATACAGGGGGCATTGTTGAAGCTTTCTTT. As protein: CASSHTGGIVEAFF. The chain uses TRBV3-1 and TRBJ1-1, with 9 nucleotides matching TRBD1. V trimming: 3 bases; J trimming: 7 bases; junction bases outside the gene matches: 6. This CDR3 has 14 amino acids. CDR1 LGHDT and CDR2 YNNKEL come from the germline V gene (reference sequence).

The gene calls are TRBV7-8 and TRBJ1-1, with TRBD1 matching over 9 bases. Trimming removed 2 bases from V and 5 bases from J; junction bases left unmatched: 15. This CDR3 is built from 18 residues. Germline assignment: CDR1 SGHVS and CDR2 FQNEAQ. CDR3 amino acids: CASSLLIGTGRESTEAFF. The CDR3 nucleotides are TGTGCCAGCAGCTTATTAATAGGGACAGGGCGAGAATCGACTGAAGCTTTCTTT.

This clonotype was seen only a few times. The gene calls are TRBV3-1 and TRBJ2-5; tentative D call: TRBD1 (6 bases). The CDR3 extends over 13 amino acids. Trimming took 6 bases from V and 4 from J, leaving 12 bases between them. CDR1 is LGHDT and CDR2 is YNNKEL in the germline V gene (reference sequence). CDR3 in DNA: TGTGCCAGCAGTAACATAGGGGGAGAGACCCAGTACTTC. Protein sequence: CASSNIGGETQYF.

The V and J genes are TRBV4-1 and TRBJ1-2, with D unresolved. Trimming removed 3 bases from V and 5 bases from J, with 13 bases in between. The CDR3 is 14 amino acids. Germline-derived CDR1 and CDR2 are MGHRA and YSYEKL. CDR3 sequence (DNA): TGCGCCAGCAGCCATGGAACACGAAAATATGGCTACACCTTC. This sequence encodes CASSHGTRKYGYTF.

The J gene is TRBJ2-3, the V gene TRBV5-6, with D perhaps matching TRBD2 (5 bases). CDR3 length: 16 residues. CDR1 and CDR2 (germline): SGHDT, YYEEEE. V was cut by 1 base and J by 4 bases, with 16 bases left in between. In DNA form, the CDR3 reads TGTGCCAGCAGCTTGTACGGGGTCTTTAGCGCAGATACGCAGTATTTT. This translates into CASSLYGVFSADTQYF.

On this clonotype: This likely comes from a read error, as the CDR3 has no conserved phenylalanine or tryptophan at its end. The limits of the CDR3 on the DNA are not certain, so only TCRdb's listed CDR3 is given. V and J are TRBV29-1 and TRBJ1-2; TRBD1 is the table's D call and was not checked against the DNA. The CDR3 region is 12 residues in length, termini included. CDR1 and CDR2 from the germline V gene are SQVTM and ANQGSEA. CDR3 loop: CSHRDINYGYTC.

The genes are TRBV6-4 and TRBJ1-1, with a tentative D call TRBD1 (5 bases). The length of the CDR3 is 14 residues. Trimming took 3 bases from V and 1 from J, leaving 9 bases between them. Germline V gene sequence: CDR1 MRHNA, CDR2 SNTAGT. The CDR3 sequence is CASSESGANTEAFF. The CDR3 DNA sequence: TGTGCCAGCAGTGAGAGTGGGGCGAACACTGAAGCTTTCTTT.

The chain carries TRBV5-1 and TRBJ2-7; D call uncertain. Per the germline V gene, CDR1 is SGHRS and CDR2 is YFSETQ. The V end was cut by 4 bases, the J end by 1 base, with 12 bases between. This CDR3 is 14 amino acids long. CDR3 loop: CASSEVPESYEQYF. CDR3 DNA sequence: TGCGCCAGCAGCGAGGTTCCAGAATCCTACGAGCAGTACTTC.

This clonotype has a handful of counts. This chain uses TRBV21-1 with TRBJ2-7. TRBV21-1 is classified as a pseudogene. The CDR3 covers 12 residues. CDR3 DNA: TGTGCCAGCAGCAAAAGCCCCTACGAGCAGTACTTC. Translation: CASSKSPYEQYF.

V is TRBV2 and J is TRBJ2-5; 13 nucleotides line up with TRBD2. Germline values: CDR1 SNHLY, CDR2 FYNNEI. The CDR3 has 15 residues. V lost 6 bases and J lost 11; bases outside the gene matches: 12. In DNA form, the CDR3 reads TGTGCCAGCAGGGGACTAGCGGGACCCCTTAAAGAGCAGTACTTC. It specifies CASRGLAGPLKEQYF.

V is TRBV28 and J is TRBJ2-1; D might be TRBD2 (6 bases). Germline loops: CDR1 MDHEN, CDR2 SYDVKM. The ends were cut back, 4 bases at V and 10 bases at J, with 11 bases in the middle. This CDR3 has 12 residues. CDR3 nucleotide sequence: TGTGCCAGCAGTTGGACGGACTACGAGCAGTTCTTC. Its protein is CASSWTDYEQFF.

This clonotype occurred a few times. This chain connects TRBV7-3 to TRBJ2-1; TRBD2 matches 9 bases. Germline lookup yields CDR1 SGHTA and CDR2 FQGTGA. The CDR3 has 15 amino acids. With 5 bases clipped from V and 4 bases from J, the junction kept 6 bases outside the gene matches. The CDR3 nucleotides are TGTGCCAGCAGCCGTAGCGGGAGCGGGTACAATGAGCAGTTCTTC. It is translated as CASSRSGSGYNEQFF.

The gene calls are TRBV20-1 and TRBJ1-6, with 7 bases matching TRBD1. Looked up from germline, CDR1 is DFQATT and CDR2 is SNEGSKA (reference sequence). V was pared by 5 bases and J by 9 bases, with 10 bases of the junction left unmatched. The CDR3 consists of 14 residues. The CDR3 loop is CSAPTQGVGSPLHF. The CDR3 DNA reads TGCAGTGCTCCTACGCAGGGGGTTGGTTCACCCCTCCACTTT.